This T cell receptor beta chain emerged from a study of cytomegalovirus exposure and HLA in healthy donors. Study conclusions and caveats: Within the 130 or so validation repertoires, first-cohort TCR clusters tended to co-occur, according to a later analysis.

The assay was immunoSEQ multiplex PCR, and TCRdb's table has in-frame clones only and misses some. The table records some 150,000 clones, more than 75% of them present only once. This clone is a singleton in its sample. What it binds is unknown. CDR3 length: 11 amino acids. Germline loops: CDR1 MNHNS, CDR2 SASEGT. J gave up 5 bases and V 6 bases, and 0 bases lay outside the gene matches. The rearrangement links TRBV6-1 to TRBJ2-7; 8 nucleotides line up with TRBD1. This receptor was obtained from a man in his late teens or twenties in good health and CMV-seronegative. Specimen: PBMCs. The chain's CDR3 is CASSRGHEQYF. For the CDR3, the DNA is TGTGCCAGCAGCAGGGGGCACGAGCAGTACTTC.